This entry lists 21 T cell receptor beta chains sequenced from one sample in a study of T cells in Graves' hyperthyroidism and ophthalmopathy. There were TCR beta CDR3 regions amplified from RNA transcripts. HTBI primers were employed in a first-round RT-PCR of the TCR CDR3. TCRdb passed the multiplex PCR reads through MiXCR, listing each CDR3 protein once. The table shows about 530,000 distinct CDR3 sequences, with roughly 15% occurring only once. Sequenced material: blood. These receptors all come from a young woman with Graves' ophthalmopathy.

The V gene is TRBV27, the J gene TRBJ1-2; 8 bases line up with TRBD1. The CDR3 sequence is 15 residues long. Losses at the gene ends were 6 bases for V and 6 bases for J; bases not matched to a gene: 12. Germline V gene lookup returns CDR1 MNHEY and CDR2 SMNVEV (reference sequence). The CDR3 region is CASRVTGTGPHGYTF. CDR3 DNA sequence: TGTGCCAGCAGAGTGACCGGGACAGGTCCTCATGGCTACACCTTC.

This clonotype was detected many times. The chain has TRBV30 and TRBJ1-1; D uncertain. The CDR3 consists of 11 residues. Germline lookup yields CDR1 GTSNPN and CDR2 SVGIG (reference sequence). V was trimmed by 3 bases and J by 8 bases, leaving 10 bases between them. The DNA for the CDR3 is TGTGCCTGGAGCGGTGGGGTAGAAGCTTTCTTT. Translating it yields CAWSGGVEAFF. The full variable domain, in which reference TRBV30 and TRBJ1-1 provide the parts outside the CDR3, is SQTIHQWPATLVQPVGSPLSLECTVEGTSNPNLYWYRQAAGRGLQLLFYSVGIGQISSEVPQNLSASRPQDRQFILSSKKLLLSDSGFYLCAWSGGVEAFFGQGTRLTVV.

This clonotype was counted a single time. The chain is built from TRBV27 and TRBJ1-5; D may be TRBD1 (5 bases). Trimming shortened V by 2 bases and J by 9 bases, and 17 bases separated the two germline ends. The germline gives CDR1 MNHEY, CDR2 SMNVEV (reference sequence). The CDR3 length is 15 residues. CDR3 in amino acids: CASSLGGMGGWPQHF. The CDR3 DNA follows: TGTGCCAGCAGTTTAGGGGGAATGGGGGGATGGCCCCAGCATTTT.

A few counts support this clonotype. The chain couples TRBV7-6 to TRBJ2-1; D might be TRBD1 or TRBD2, each matching 5 bases. Between the trimmed V and J ends, which lost 1 base and 12 bases, there was a span of 13 bases. Germline-derived CDR1 and CDR2 are SGHVS and FNYEAQ. The CDR3 runs to 13 residues. The CDR3 reads CASSLGGSDGQFF. The CDR3 region has the DNA TGTGCCAGCAGCTTAGGGGGGAGCGATGGGCAGTTCTTC.

The rearrangement links TRBV6-1 to TRBJ1-6; tentative D call: TRBD1 (5 bases). Trimming removed 2 bases at V and 7 bases at J, with 12 bases between. CDR1 MNHNS and CDR2 SASEGT come from the germline V gene. This CDR3 has 15 residues. Here the CDR3 DNA reads TGTGCCAGCAGTGAATACCAGGGTTGGAATTCACCCCTCCACTTT. Its protein product is CASSEYQGWNSPLHF.

The J gene is TRBJ1-1, the V gene TRBV19, with unresolved D. This CDR3 is built from 15 residues. Looked up from germline, CDR1 is LNHDA and CDR2 is SQIVND (reference sequence). Trimming stripped 4 bases from V and 1 base from J, with 13 bases between. The CDR3, as DNA: TGTGCCAGTAGTACCGACCCGGGAGCGAACACTGAAGCTTTCTTT. It translates to CASSTDPGANTEAFF.

This clonotype was recorded a few times. The rearrangement joins TRBV20-1 to TRBJ1-1; 7 nucleotides align to TRBD1. This CDR3 contains 14 residues. The V segment lost 3 bases and the J segment 1 base; nucleotides outside the gene matches: 5. Germline lookup yields CDR1 DFQATT and CDR2 SNEGSKA (reference sequence). The CDR3 DNA reads TGCAGTGCTAGGGACAGGCGGGCGAACACTGAAGCTTTCTTT. It yields the protein CSARDRRANTEAFF.

A remark on this clonotype: It may be a read error: a sequence one base away is much more abundant. The genes are TRBV6-5 and TRBJ2-1, with D maybe TRBD1 (6 bases). CDR3 length equals 12 residues. From germline, CDR1 is MNHEY and CDR2 SVGAGI. Trimming removed 4 bases from V and 10 bases from J, with 11 bases in between. The CDR3 sequence is CASSWNRDEQFF. As DNA, the CDR3 is TGTGCCAGCAGTTGGAACAGGGACGAGCAGTTCTTC.

CDR3 loop: CASRAGRAREQFF. CDR3 DNA: TGTGCCAGCAGGGCGGGGAGGGCGAGGGAGCAGTTCTTC. The chain joins TRBV6-1 to TRBJ2-1; 7 bases are shared with TRBD2. This CDR3 is built from 13 residues. Trimming at V came to 6 bases and at J to 10 bases, leaving 9 bases not matched to a gene. Germline-derived CDR1 and CDR2 are MNHNS and SASEGT.

In regard to this clonotype: The germline gene is not matched at one end of the junction; a read error may be the cause. The CDR3 sequence: CASSLGIGDEQFF. The CDR3 DNA is TGTGCTAGCAGCTTGGGGATAGGCGATGAGCAGTTCTTC. This chain uses TRBV7-7 with TRBJ2-1, with D uncertain. The CDR3 length is 13 residues. Germline V CDR1 and CDR2: SSHAT, FNYEAQ (reference sequence). The entire variable domain, with the rest obtained from reference TRBV7-7 and TRBJ2-1, is as follows: GAGVSQSPRYKVTKRGQDVTLRCDPISSHATLYWYQQALGQGPEFLTYFNYEAQPDKSGLPSDRFSAERPEGSISTLTIQRTEQRDSAMYRCASSLGIGDEQFFGPGTRLTVL.

For this clonotype: With a much larger clone just one base away, this may be a read error. The chain has TRBV15 and TRBJ1-1; D not certain. Germline values: CDR1 LNHNV, CDR2 YYDKDF (reference sequence). The CDR3 covers 15 residues. Here the CDR3 reads CVTSRDGQAATEAFF. The DNA of the CDR3 is TGTGTCACCAGCAGAGATGGGCAAGCGGCCACTGAAGCTTTCTTT.

This clonotype was seen at least ten times. The chain links TRBV7-8 to TRBJ1-4; D is perhaps TRBD1 (6 bases). CDR3 length equals 16 residues. CDR1 is SGHVS and CDR2 is FQNEAQ in the germline V gene. The V end was cut by 5 bases, the J end by 8 bases, with 21 bases between. The CDR3 loop is CASSRYGQPSGEKLFF. The DNA of the CDR3 is TGTGCCAGCAGCCGTTACGGACAGCCCTCTGGGGAAAAACTGTTTTTT.

This clonotype was detected a few times. V is TRBV10-3 and J is TRBJ1-1; D is undetermined. Trimming took 4 bases from V and 0 from J, leaving 15 bases between them. The germline gives CDR1 ENHRY, CDR2 SYGVKD. The CDR3 sequence is 16 residues long. The CDR3 sequence: CAISVNRILLNTEAFF. CDR3 in DNA: TGTGCCATCAGTGTCAATAGGATACTGCTGAACACTGAAGCTTTCTTT.

This clonotype appeared many times. J is TRBJ2-3 and V is TRBV28, with TRBD2 matching 8 bases. Germline V gene sequence: CDR1 MDHEN, CDR2 SYDVKM. The CDR3 is 15 residues long. V shed 2 bases, J shed 4 bases, and the junction held 5 bases outside the gene matches. In DNA, the CDR3 is TGTGCCAGCAGTTTAAGCGGGGGCGGAGCAGATACGCAGTATTTT. Its translation is CASSLSGGGADTQYF. The full variable domain, completed using reference TRBV28 and TRBJ2-3, is DVKVTQSSRYLVKRTGEKVFLECVQDMDHENMFWYRQDPGLGLRLIYFSYDVKMKEKGDIPEGYSVSREKKERFSLILESASTNQTSMYLCASSLSGGGADTQYFGPGTRLTVL.

This clonotype came up many times. The chain couples TRBV6-1 to TRBJ1-2; 8 nucleotides agree with TRBD1. Germline assignment: CDR1 MNHNS and CDR2 SASEGT. This CDR3 has 15 residues. Trimming took 5 bases from V and 4 from J; bases not matched to a gene: 9. CDR3 in DNA: TGTGCCAGCAGTTCCCTCGCGGACAGGGTCTATGGCTACACCTTC. This translates into CASSSLADRVYGYTF.

This clonotype was observed a few times. The chain carries TRBV14 and TRBJ2-2; 10 bases match TRBD2. The J segment lost 4 bases and the V segment lost 1 base, leaving 6 bases of the junction unmatched. This CDR3 spans 17 amino acids. The germline V gene encodes CDR1 SGHDN and CDR2 FVKESK. DNA for the CDR3: TGTGCCAGCAGCCAAGTCGTTAGCGGGAGGTTCACCGGGGAGCTGTTTTTT. It specifies CASSQVVSGRFTGELFF. The variable domain in full, with the rest retrieved from reference TRBV14 and TRBJ2-2, is EAGVTQFPSHSVIEKGQTVTLRCDPISGHDNLYWYRRVMGKEIKFLLHFVKESKQDESGMPNNRFLAERTGGTYSTLKVQPAELEDSGVYFCASSQVVSGRFTGELFFGEGSRLTVL.

This clonotype was seen many times. The V and J genes are TRBV7-2 and TRBJ2-3, with D possibly called TRBD1 or TRBD2 (5 bases each). The CDR3 contains 16 residues. The V and J ends lost 5 bases and 2 bases respectively, with 17 bases between them. Germline values: CDR1 SGHTA, CDR2 FQGNSA. The CDR3 protein is CASSPRDVRITDTQYF. CDR3 coding DNA: TGTGCCAGCAGCCCCCGGGACGTCAGGATCACAGATACGCAGTATTTT.

This clonotype was recorded many times. The chain employs TRBV6-2 or TRBV6-3 and TRBJ1-5; TRBD1 might be the D (6 bases). Trimming stripped 7 bases from V and 7 bases from J, with 20 bases between. There are 15 residues in the CDR3. CDR1 is MNHEY, CDR2 SVGEGT, per germline. The CDR3 sequence is CASIMPRGGGQPQHF. The CDR3 nucleotides read TGTGCCAGCATTATGCCCAGGGGAGGAGGACAGCCCCAGCATTTT.

This clonotype has more than one count but fewer than ten. A much larger clone is a single base away; this may be a read error. The V and J genes are TRBV6-2 or TRBV6-3 and TRBJ2-7; TRBD1 aligns across 8 bases. CDR1 and CDR2 (germline): MNHEY, SVGEGT. The CDR3 has 14 residues. With 7 bases clipped from V and 5 bases from J, the junction kept 10 bases outside the gene matches. The CDR3 loop is CASNSGQGPHEQYF. The DNA for the CDR3 is TGTGCCAGCAATTCCGGACAGGGACCCCACGAGCAGTACTTC.

In its sample, this clonotype was seen a few times. The gene calls are TRBV27 and TRBJ1-2, with 11 bases fitting TRBD1. The CDR3 runs 14 residues. The germline V gene has CDR1 MNHEY and CDR2 SMNVEV (reference sequence). V gave up 6 bases and J gave up 6 bases; unmatched junction bases: 6. The DNA for the CDR3 is TGTGCCAGCAGGCTTGGGACAGGGGGGGATGGCTACACCTTC. Residues: CASRLGTGGDGYTF.

The V and J genes are TRBV10-3 and TRBJ1-2; TRBD1 agrees at 9 bases. Germline CDR1 is ENHRY and CDR2 is SYGVKD. V lost 7 bases to trimming and J lost 4 bases; unmatched junction nucleotides: 7. This CDR3 region has 14 residues. CDR3 in DNA: TGTGCCATCAATAGGGGACAGGGACCCTATGGCTACACCTTC. It is translated as CAINRGQGPYGYTF.